Listed below are T cell receptor beta chains from one sample, sequenced in a study of blood T cell repertoires in COVID-19. The method was immunoSEQ multiplex PCR; TCRdb's version includes in-frame clones alone and lacks a portion of them. The sample has tens of thousands of clones, 80% to 85% seen once. Specimen: peripheral blood. All receptors derive from a human donor in a cohort sampled during active COVID-19. CDR3s include the opening cysteine and the closing phenylalanine or tryptophan. The order of the fields is D gene, J gene, V gene, clone size, CDR3 protein, CDR3 DNA. The D gene is left open where the match is weak. Expanded clones are given a class, and other clones once, few, many or no size at all.

>TRBD2|TRBJ2-1|TRBV5-1|NA
CASCRDRALTSGGREQFF
TGCGCCAGCTGCCGGGACAGGGCTCTTACTAGCGGGGGTCGGGAGCAGTTCTTC
>NA|TRBJ1-4|TRBV10-3|once
CAIRDNGTPNEKLFF
TGTGCCATCAGAGATAACGGGACACCTAATGAAAAACTGTTTTTT
>TRBD2|TRBJ2-2|TRBV10-1|NA
CASELAAELFF
TGCGCCAGCGAGCTAGCGGCGGAGCTGTTTTTT
>NA|TRBJ2-7|TRBV7-2|NA
CASSSTGSSSYEQYF
TGTGCCAGCAGCTCGACAGGTTCGAGTTCCTACGAGCAGTACTTC
>NA|TRBJ1-3|TRBV6-2/TRBV6-3|NA
CASSYSSGPGNTIYF
TGTGCCAGCAGTTACTCATCGGGTCCTGGAAACACCATATATTTT
>NA|TRBJ2-3|TRBV19|NA
CASRLDEWRTDTQYF
TGTGCCAGTAGACTGGACGAGTGGAGGACAGATACGCAGTATTTT
>NA|TRBJ1-2|TRBV2|NA
CASSLGRAGGYTF
TGTGCCAGCAGTCTCGGCAGGGCTGGTGGCTACACCTTC
>NA|TRBJ1-2|TRBV6-1|once
CASSDITGLGGYTF
TGTGCCAGCAGTGATATAACAGGGTTGGGTGGCTACACCTTC
>TRBD2|TRBJ2-7|TRBV6-6|few
CASSYSLAGMGYEQYF
TGTGCCAGCAGTTACTCACTAGCGGGGATGGGCTACGAGCAGTACTTC
>NA|TRBJ1-4|TRBV9|NA
CASSVFDRPATNEKLFF
TGTGCCAGCAGCGTATTTGACAGACCTGCAACTAATGAAAAACTGTTTTTT
>TRBD1|TRBJ2-5|TRBV7-9|NA
CASSSRTGAETQYF
TGTGCCAGCAGCTCACGGACAGGGGCTGAGACCCAGTACTTC
>NA|TRBJ2-1|TRBV7-9|NA
CASSAGQSSYNEQFF
TGTGCCAGCAGCGCGGGACAGAGCTCCTACAATGAGCAGTTCTTC
>NA|TRBJ1-5|TRBV28|NA
CASRGGGRDQPQHF
TGTGCCAGCAGGGGGGGTGGCAGGGATCAGCCCCAGCATTTT
>TRBD2|TRBJ2-1|TRBV28|NA
CASSSPGTSGADHEQFF
TGTGCCAGCAGTTCCCCCGGGACTAGCGGGGCGGACCATGAGCAGTTCTTC
>NA|TRBJ2-3|TRBV5-4|medium-sized
CASSSPVSTDTQYF
TGTGCCAGCAGCTCTCCCGTGAGCACAGATACGCAGTATTTT
>NA|TRBJ2-5|TRBV6-5|NA
CASQGLGTQYF
TGTGCCAGCCAGGGGTTGGGGACCCAGTACTTC
>TRBD1|TRBJ1-5|TRBV9|NA
CASSDGTGGDQPQHF
TGTGCCAGCAGCGACGGGACAGGGGGCGATCAGCCCCAGCATTTT
>NA|TRBJ1-1|TRBV5-1|NA
CASSLGFTGMNTEAFF
TGCGCCAGCAGCTTGGGGTTCACGGGGATGAACACTGAAGCTTTCTTT
>NA|TRBJ2-7|TRBV9|NA
CASSVADRTFKDEQYF
TGTGCCAGCAGCGTGGCAGACAGGACGTTTAAAGACGAGCAGTACTTC
>TRBD2|TRBJ2-1|TRBV27|few
CASSLLASGRNEQFF
TGTGCCAGCAGTTTGTTGGCTAGCGGGAGAAATGAGCAGTTCTTC
>NA|TRBJ1-2|TRBV2|NA
CASSEMAGYYGYTF
TGTGCCAGCAGTGAAATGGCAGGGTACTATGGCTACACCTTC
>NA|TRBJ1-5|TRBV7-2|NA
CASSLLDFRNQPQHF
TGTGCCAGCAGCTTGCTGGACTTTAGAAATCAGCCCCAGCATTTT
>NA|TRBJ2-5|TRBV29-1|NA
CSVGGQETQYF
TGCAGCGTCGGGGGGCAGGAGACCCAGTACTTC
>TRBD1|TRBJ2-6|TRBV7-9|NA
CASSLAGTGTNVLTF
TGTGCCAGCAGCTTGGCCGGGACAGGGACCAACGTCCTGACTTTC